The 16 T cell receptor beta chains presented below share a single source sample, sequenced in a study of blood T cells in healthy people across ages. PCR was performed a second time for roughly 7 to 11 cycles using a sample-barcoded 5' primer and a J-beta primer mix. TCRdb reprocessed the 5' RACE reads with MiXCR, giving one entry per CDR3 protein. The table has some 760,000 distinct CDR3 sequences, around 25% seen once. A further study also used this sample, focusing on T cells of mothers and their children.

Sequencing was carried out using blood. The receptors derive from a boy aged 5 to 17 in good health.

This clonotype was counted a few times. The chain employs TRBV2 and TRBJ2-6; 8 bases agree with TRBD1. Germline V CDR1 and CDR2: SNHLY, FYNNEI. Germline trimming cut 6 bases from V and 2 bases from J; bases unmatched to any gene: 6. CDR3 length: 16 amino acids. The CDR3 DNA is TGTGCCAGCAGCGGACAGGGTTCGGCTGGGGCCAACGTCCTGACTTTC. Its protein is CASSGQGSAGANVLTF. The whole variable domain, remainder taken from reference TRBV2 and TRBJ2-6, is EPEVTQTPSHQVTQMGQEVILRCVPISNHLYFYWYRQILGQKVEFLVSFYNNEISEKSEIFDDQFSVERPDGSNFTLKIRSTKLEDSAMYFCASSGQGSAGANVLTFGAGSRLTVL.

The rearrangement links TRBV29-1 to TRBJ2-1, with 15 bases aligning to TRBD2. V lost 4 bases, J lost 6 bases, and 1 base stayed unmatched. The V gene's germline CDR1 is SQVTM and CDR2 ANQGSEA. The CDR3 totals 14 residues. DNA of the CDR3: TGCAGCGTTGGGACTAGCGGGAGGGCCAATGAGCAGTTCTTC. Protein product: CSVGTSGRANEQFF.

This clonotype was found a few times. CDR3 sequence: CASSPPPGETQYF. The CDR3 DNA is TGTGCCAGCTCACCACCCCCGGGAGAGACCCAGTACTTC. The chain combines TRBV18 with TRBJ2-5, with D unclear. The CDR3 length is 13 residues. V was trimmed by 0 bases and J by 4 bases, leaving 6 bases between them. CDR1 KGHSH and CDR2 LQKENI come from the germline V gene.

This clonotype has a handful of counts. This chain joins TRBV5-1 and TRBJ1-4; D perhaps matches TRBD1 (6 bases). From germline, CDR1 is SGHRS and CDR2 YFSETQ. Trimming took off 4 bases at V and 8 bases at J, with 24 bases between the two ends. This CDR3 contains 17 residues. CDR3 sequence: CASSPNPRSRGAEKLFF. CDR3 sequence (DNA): TGCGCCAGCAGCCCAAACCCTCGCAGCCGGGGGGCGGAAAAACTGTTTTTT.

This rearrangement joins TRBV29-1 to TRBJ2-1, with 10 bases identical to TRBD2. The CDR3 contains 15 residues. After removal of 6 bases from V and 5 bases from J, the junction contained 10 bases not matched to a gene. CDR1 and CDR2 from the germline V gene are SQVTM and ANQGSEA. CDR3 sequence reads: CSVSKLAGADNEQFF. In nucleotides, the CDR3 is TGCAGCGTCTCTAAGCTAGCGGGAGCCGACAATGAGCAGTTCTTC.

This clonotype was counted a few times. The rearrangement uses TRBV20-1 and TRBJ2-7; 8 positions agree with TRBD1. The CDR3 consists of 15 residues. Germline lookup yields CDR1 DFQATT and CDR2 SNEGSKA (reference sequence). J lost 2 bases, V lost 0 bases, and 6 bases had no gene match. The CDR3 DNA follows: TGCAGTGCTAGAGATGGACAGGGTAGTCCCTACGAGCAGTACTTC. Protein: CSARDGQGSPYEQYF.

This clonotype was found once. The CDR3 sequence: CASSVRDRGLVEQFF. Here the CDR3 DNA reads TGTGCCAGCAGCGTCAGGGACAGGGGGCTAGTTGAGCAGTTCTTC. The chain carries TRBV9 and TRBJ2-5; TRBD1 matches 12 bases. The assigned J gene may be wrong: the sequence end matches TRBJ2-1 better. The CDR3 contains 15 residues. Germline V gene sequence: CDR1 SGDLS, CDR2 YYNGEE.

J is TRBJ1-1 and V is TRBV12-5; tentative D call: TRBD1 (5 bases). CDR3 length: 14 amino acids. Trimming took off 6 bases at V and 2 bases at J, with 13 bases between the two ends. Germline V gene lookup returns CDR1 LGHNT and CDR2 FRNRAP. The CDR3 DNA is TGTGCTAGTGGGTTGACAGAAATAAACACTGAAGCTTTCTTT. Protein product: CASGLTEINTEAFF.

The CDR3: CASSNRGGNKNIQYF. The CDR3 coding sequence is TGTGCCAGCAGCAATCGGGGGGGTAACAAAAACATTCAGTACTTC. The J gene is TRBJ2-4, the V gene TRBV21-1; TRBD2, as called in the table, went unchecked against the DNA. TRBV21-1 is designated a pseudogene. This CDR3 has 15 amino acids.

The genes are TRBV10-3 and TRBJ1-1; D gene unclear. Germline assignment: CDR1 ENHRY and CDR2 SYGVKD. This CDR3 contains 13 residues. V lost 3 bases and J 1 base, leaving 6 bases between the germline ends. The CDR3 DNA reads TGTGCCATCAGTGACGGGCGGAACACTGAAGCTTTCTTT. Protein sequence: CAISDGRNTEAFF.

This sequence joins TRBV19 and TRBJ2-2; the D is unclear. The CDR3 runs 13 residues. The V gene's germline CDR1 is LNHDA and CDR2 SQIVND (reference sequence). Trimming took off 2 bases at V and 3 bases at J, with 4 bases between the two ends. In DNA, the CDR3 is TGTGCCAGTAGTATAAAGGACACCGGGGAGCTGTTTTTT. Translating gives CASSIKDTGELFF.

This clonotype turned up a few times. The CDR3, as DNA: TGCAGTGCTAGAGTCTACGCGGGCCCGGGGGAGCTGTTTTTT. It yields the protein CSARVYAGPGELFF. The chain uses TRBV20-1 and TRBJ2-2; TRBD2 is a possible D gene (5 bases). The CDR3 has 14 residues. Germline V gene lookup returns CDR1 DFQATT and CDR2 SNEGSKA (reference sequence). V dropped 1 base and J dropped 8 bases, with 14 bases sitting between them.

Only a few counts were recorded for this clonotype. The chain combines TRBV12-3 or TRBV12-4 with TRBJ2-4, with D unclear. The V and J ends lost 5 bases and 0 bases respectively, with 8 bases between them. This CDR3 is built from 14 residues. CDR3 nucleotide sequence: TGTGCCAGCAGTCAGACCGAAGCCAAAAACATTCAGTACTTC. Its translation: CASSQTEAKNIQYF.

This clonotype was counted a few times. V usage is TRBV29-1 and J usage is TRBJ1-1, with D uncertain. The germline gives CDR1 SQVTM, CDR2 ANQGSEA. The ends were cut back, 3 bases at V and 1 base at J, with 15 bases in the middle. The CDR3 totals 15 residues. CDR3 sequence: CSVDREASSNTEAFF. The CDR3 nucleotides are TGCAGCGTTGATCGGGAGGCGAGTTCGAACACTGAAGCTTTCTTT.

The chain has TRBV7-2 and TRBJ2-5; 7 positions match TRBD1. Germline loops: CDR1 SGHTA, CDR2 FQGNSA. V trimming: 7 bases; J trimming: 5 bases; junction bases outside the gene matches: 7. This CDR3 has 13 amino acids. For the CDR3, the DNA is TGTGCCAGCAACGACAGGGAATTTGAGACCCAGTACTTC. This encodes CASNDREFETQYF.

This clonotype was detected a few times. The chain links TRBV20-1 to TRBJ2-5; a weak D match, TRBD2 (5 bases). The J call may be faulty, since TRBJ2-1 better matches the DNA end. CDR3 size: 11 residues. Germline loops: CDR1 DFQATT, CDR2 SNEGSKA (reference sequence). CDR3 protein: CSAGGDYEQFF. The CDR3 region has the DNA TGCAGTGCTGGAGGAGACTATGAGCAGTTCTTC.